This T cell receptor (beta chain) was identified during a study of T cells after yellow fever vaccination. Study details: Researchers used SMART-Seq v4 Ultra Low Input to prepare fractions that had low cell numbers. General study results and limits: There was a small share of clonotypes that showed up in both the CD4 and CD8 compartments. Post-booster samples contained most primary-vaccination clones (more than 95% CD4, about 90% CD8).

It was through 5'RACE template switching that TCR cDNA was made, with a universal primer site and UMIs added. One entry per CDR3 protein, called by TCRdb with MiXCR from the 5' RACE reads. The sample shows a few hundred thousand distinct CDR3 sequences, approximately 5.2% of them seen only once. This clonotype was counted ten times or more. The antigen is unknown. V shed 6 bases and J 15 bases; nucleotides not matched to a gene: 8. The CDR3 totals 11 residues. Sequencing was performed on CD4+ T cells sorted from PBMCs, taken on the day of the yellow fever booster vaccination. The rearrangement joins TRBV12-3 or TRBV12-4 to TRBJ2-1; 7 bases agree with TRBD1. The TCR was taken from a man aged 18 to 30 who received the YFV17D yellow fever vaccine. CDR3 nucleotide sequence: TGTGCCAGCAGCAACAGGGGTATTCGGTTCTTC. Translating it yields CASSNRGIRFF.